The 27 T cell receptor beta chains given below trace back to one sample, sequenced in a study of patients and donors after allogeneic stem cell transplantation. MiXCR, applied by TCRdb to the RT-PCR reads, yields one record per CDR3 protein. This table holds 200,000 to 250,000 distinct CDR3 sequences, roughly 15% found once. The material sequenced was blood, either unsorted or a sorted T cell fraction (not recorded which). These receptor sequences come from a human donor who was either an allogeneic HSCT recipient or a stem cell or donor lymphocyte infusion donor (not recorded which). It is not recorded whose cells these are; they may come from a transplant donor.

This chain connects TRBV5-1 to TRBJ2-2, with 9 bases lining up with TRBD1. This CDR3 has 16 amino acids. Losses at the gene ends were 4 bases for V and 6 bases for J; bases not matched to a gene: 10. CDR1 and CDR2 (germline): SGHRS, YFSETQ. The CDR3 here is CASSVKGDREAGELFF. CDR3 sequence (DNA): TGCGCCAGCAGCGTAAAGGGGGACAGGGAGGCCGGGGAGCTGTTTTTT.

This clonotype was detected only a few times. The chain has TRBV5-1 and TRBJ2-5; 10 positions match TRBD2. CDR3 size: 18 residues. J lost 4 bases, V lost 4 bases, and 16 bases had no gene match. Germline V CDR1 and CDR2: SGHRS, YFSETQ. The CDR3 reads CASSPWTSGDLGRETQYF. CDR3 coding DNA: TGCGCCAGCAGCCCCTGGACTAGCGGTGATTTAGGACGAGAGACCCAGTACTTC. The whole variable domain, remainder taken from reference TRBV5-1 and TRBJ2-5, is KAGVTQTPRYLIKTRGQQVTLSCSPISGHRSVSWYQQTPGQGLQFLFEYFSETQRNKGNFPGRFSGRQFSNSRSEMNVSTLELGDSALYLCASSPWTSGDLGRETQYFGPGTRLLVL.

Many counts were recorded for this clonotype. The chain employs TRBV5-1 and TRBJ1-5, with 11 bases aligning to TRBD1. J gave up 6 bases and V 4 bases, and 6 bases lay outside the gene matches. Looked up from germline, CDR1 is SGHRS and CDR2 is YFSETQ. The CDR3 is 15 residues long. As DNA, the CDR3 is TGCGCCAGCAGCACAAGGACAGGGGGCCTTCAGCCCCAGCATTTT. Amino acid sequence: CASSTRTGGLQPQHF.

A few counts support this clonotype. V and J are TRBV9 and TRBJ2-5; possible D gene TRBD1, 5 bases. Germline CDR1 SGDLS, CDR2 YYNGEE. Deletions cut 0 bases from V and 5 bases from J, with 11 bases between. The CDR3 totals 14 residues. As DNA, the CDR3 is TGTGCCAGCAGCGTAGAACCCAAGGGGGAGACCCAGTACTTC. This sequence encodes CASSVEPKGETQYF.

The chain links TRBV7-2 to TRBJ1-2; D call uncertain. There are 17 residues in the CDR3. Per germline, CDR1 SGHTA and CDR2 FQGNSA. Deletions cut 1 base from V and 3 bases from J, with 18 bases between. As DNA, the CDR3 is TGTGCCAGCAGCTTAGTTGCCAAGGCTGTGGGTGACTATGGCTACACCTTC. Amino acid sequence: CASSLVAKAVGDYGYTF. Variable domain in full (rest from reference TRBV7-2 and TRBJ1-2): GAGVSQSPSNKVTEKGKDVELRCDPISGHTALYWYRQSLGQGLEFLIYFQGNSAPDKSGLPSDRFSAERTGGSVSTLTIQRTQQEDSAVYLCASSLVAKAVGDYGYTFGSGTRLTVV.

This chain links TRBV4-3 with TRBJ2-1; D remains ambiguous. V was cut by 0 bases and J by 5 bases, with 17 bases left in between. Germline values: CDR1 LGHNA, CDR2 YSLEER. CDR3 size: 17 residues. Here the CDR3 DNA reads TGCGCCAGCAGCCAAGAGCTCAGGCAAGTCCTGGACAATGAGCAGTTCTTC. Protein sequence: CASSQELRQVLDNEQFF.

This clonotype was counted ten times or more. This chain joins TRBV9 and TRBJ2-7; TRBD2 matches 12 bases. Germline assignment: CDR1 SGDLS and CDR2 YYNGEE. Losses at the gene ends were 3 bases for V and 9 bases for J; bases not matched to a gene: 10. This CDR3 is 15 amino acids long. The CDR3 spells CASSAGTSGSWAQYF. The CDR3 DNA is TGTGCCAGCAGCGCCGGGACTAGCGGGTCCTGGGCGCAGTACTTC. The variable domain in full, completed from reference TRBV9 and TRBJ2-7, reads DSGVTQTPKHLITATGQRVTLRCSPRSGDLSVYWYQQSLDQGLQFLIQYYNGEERAKGNILERFSAQQFPDLHSELNLSSLELGDSALYFCASSAGTSGSWAQYFGPGTRLTVT.

Only a few counts were recorded for this clonotype. CDR3 sequence reads: CASSRTRDQQYF. CDR3 nucleotide sequence: TGTGCCAGCAGCCGTACCAGGGACCAGCAGTACTTC. V gene TRBV13 combines with J gene TRBJ2-7; D could derive from TRBD1 or TRBD2 (5 bases each). Germline V gene sequence: CDR1 PRHDT, CDR2 FYEKMQ (reference sequence). The CDR3 extends over 12 amino acids. V dropped 5 bases and J dropped 8 bases, with 13 bases sitting between them.

The CDR3 DNA sequence: TGCAGTGCTAGCGCCGACTGGGCAGGGGGAAGAAACACCATATATTTT. Translating gives CSASADWAGGRNTIYF. The J gene is TRBJ1-3, the V gene TRBV20-1; 7 positions agree with TRBD1. The V and J ends lost 3 bases and 5 bases, in that order; junction bases with no gene match: 13. Germline assignment: CDR1 DFQATT and CDR2 SNEGSKA (reference sequence). This CDR3 region has 16 residues.

This clonotype was observed a few times. V gene TRBV7-2 combines with J gene TRBJ2-3; 12 bases fit TRBD2. Germline trimming cut 6 bases from V and 8 bases from J; bases unmatched to any gene: 9. The CDR3 is 15 amino acids. CDR1 and CDR2 from the germline V gene are SGHTA and FQGNSA. CDR3 loop: CASRRASGGVVTQYF. CDR3 nucleotide sequence: TGTGCCAGCAGGCGGGCTAGCGGGGGGGTTGTTACGCAGTATTTT.

The chain employs TRBV12-3 or TRBV12-4 and TRBJ1-5; perhaps TRBD1 as D (5 bases). The V end was cut by 2 bases, the J end by 2 bases, with 10 bases between. This CDR3 has 15 residues. The CDR3 DNA sequence: TGTGCCAGCAGTTTAATGGGGGGTGGCAATCAGCCCCAGCATTTT. Residues: CASSLMGGGNQPQHF.

This clonotype was seen at least ten times. The V gene is TRBV5-1, the J gene TRBJ2-1; no clear D. Trimming took 7 bases from V and 13 from J, leaving 21 bases between them. This CDR3 is 13 amino acids long. Germline CDR1 reads SGHRS; CDR2 reads YFSETQ. Written as DNA, the CDR3 is TGCGCCAGCCGCTCCCCAGGCAGTACAGAACAGTTCTTC. Translated: CASRSPGSTEQFF.

This clonotype showed up just a few times. The chain uses TRBV12-3 or TRBV12-4 and TRBJ1-1; no firm D call. V was pared by 8 bases and J by 4 bases, with 20 bases between. This CDR3 has 15 amino acids. CDR3 nucleotides: TGTGCCAGCCTTAACGGGCGTCGGGATCCCACTGAAGCTTTCTTT. Protein: CASLNGRRDPTEAFF.

This clonotype was seen only a few times. The V gene is TRBV5-1, the J gene TRBJ2-2; possible D gene TRBD2, 5 bases. Germline lookup yields CDR1 SGHRS and CDR2 YFSETQ. V shed 7 bases and J shed 0 bases, with 13 bases lying between them. This CDR3 has 15 residues. The CDR3 DNA is TGCGCCAGCTCAGGAGGCGGAACGAACACCGGGGAGCTGTTTTTT. This codes for CASSGGGTNTGELFF.

The chain uses TRBV7-9 and TRBJ2-5; D gene ambiguous. The V gene lost 8 bases and the J gene lost 5 bases, with 6 bases spanning the gap. The CDR3 length is 10 residues. Germline loops: CDR1 SEHNR, CDR2 FQNEAQ (reference sequence). Here the CDR3 DNA reads TGTGCCAGCGGAGTCGAGACCCAGTACTTC. This codes for CASGVETQYF.

This clonotype has more than one count but fewer than ten. The rearrangement joins TRBV30 to TRBJ2-6; D could derive from TRBD1 or TRBD2 (6 bases each). This CDR3 is 19 amino acids long. The V end was cut by 0 bases, the J end by 1 base, with 19 bases between. Germline CDR1 reads GTSNPN; CDR2 reads SVGIG (reference sequence). The CDR3 sequence is CAWSVGGPPLLSGANVLTF. DNA of the CDR3: TGTGCCTGGAGTGTAGGGGGGCCTCCTCTGCTTTCTGGGGCCAACGTCCTGACTTTC.

V and J are TRBV12-3 or TRBV12-4 and TRBJ1-5; 8 nucleotides align to TRBD1. This CDR3 contains 15 residues. The trim removed 4 bases at V and 3 bases at J, leaving 5 bases unmatched. CDR3: CASSSRQGYNQPQHF. CDR3 nucleotide sequence: TGTGCCAGCAGTTCCCGACAGGGGTACAATCAGCCCCAGCATTTT.

The sample holds many counts of this clonotype. CDR3 nucleotides: TGTGCCACCAGTGACTTCTACAATGAGCAGTTCTTC. Residues: CATSDFYNEQFF. The chain carries TRBV24-1 and TRBJ2-1; D call uncertain. CDR1 and CDR2 (germline): KGHDR, SFDVKD. The CDR3 extends over 12 amino acids. The V end lost 4 bases, the J end lost 3 bases, and 3 bases lay between the germline ends.

This chain connects TRBV18 to TRBJ1-2; no firm D call. Germline values: CDR1 KGHSH, CDR2 LQKENI. This CDR3 region has 14 residues. V was cut by 3 bases and J by 4 bases, with 12 bases left in between. Written as DNA, the CDR3 is TGTGCCAGCTCACCGAGGGAGGAGGGCTATGGCTACACCTTC. Its protein is CASSPREEGYGYTF.

This clonotype was seen at least ten times. The chain has TRBV6-5 and TRBJ2-7, with TRBD2 identical over 8 bases. With 0 bases clipped from V and 3 bases from J, the junction kept 10 bases outside the gene matches. Germline values: CDR1 MNHEY, CDR2 SVGAGI. This CDR3 is built from 17 residues. Here the CDR3 DNA reads TGTGCCAGCAGTTACTCCAATCTGGTGCGGGGGGACTACGAGCAGTACTTC. Protein: CASSYSNLVRGDYEQYF.

The gene calls are TRBV21-1 and TRBJ2-2; the table names TRBD1, a call not compared with the DNA. TRBV21-1 corresponds to a pseudogene. The CDR3 contains 13 residues. CDR3 in DNA: TGTGCCAGCAGCAAATCAGGGACCGGGGAGCTGTTTTTT. Protein product: CASSKSGTGELFF.

There are a few counts of this clonotype. The V gene is TRBV6-2 or TRBV6-3, the J gene TRBJ2-2, with 14 bases aligning to TRBD2. The V segment lost 5 bases and the J segment 1 base; nucleotides outside the gene matches: 3. This CDR3 has 17 amino acids. CDR1 and CDR2 from the germline V gene are MNHEY and SVGEGT. CDR3 sequence: CASSGLAGGRNTGELFF. The CDR3, as DNA: TGTGCCAGCAGTGGACTAGCGGGGGGAAGGAACACCGGGGAGCTGTTTTTT.

This clonotype was seen more than once but under ten times. CDR3 in amino acids: CASSTGSSTGELFF. The DNA for the CDR3 is TGTGCCAGCAGTACAGGGTCCAGCACCGGGGAGCTGTTTTTT. The chain combines TRBV12-3 or TRBV12-4 with TRBJ2-2, with D tentatively TRBD1 (6 bases). Trimming removed 5 bases at V and 4 bases at J, with 11 bases between. There are 14 residues in the CDR3.

The rearrangement joins TRBV30 to TRBJ1-3; D is unresolved. The CDR3 has 15 amino acids. The V end lost 1 base, the J end lost 1 base, and 11 bases lay between the germline ends. Germline V gene data show CDR1 as GTSNPN and CDR2 as SVGIG (reference sequence). In DNA form, the CDR3 reads TGTGCCTGGAGTGCAAGGAGGACTTCTGGAAACACCATATATTTT. It codes for CAWSARRTSGNTIYF.

This clonotype has more than one count but fewer than ten. V gene TRBV29-1 combines with J gene TRBJ1-1; a weak D match, TRBD1 (5 bases). The CDR3 is 13 amino acids. Trimming pared 7 bases from V and 2 bases from J, leaving 14 bases between. The germline CDR1 and CDR2 sequences are SQVTM and ANQGSEA. The CDR3 is CSALGGGNTEAFF. CDR3 sequence (DNA): TGCAGCGCCCTTGGGGGGGGAAACACTGAAGCTTTCTTT.

This clonotype was counted many times. In DNA form, the CDR3 reads TGTGCCAGCAGTGAAGCCGCGTTGGCTAACTATGGCTACACCTTC. Its translation: CASSEAALANYGYTF. The gene calls are TRBV6-1 and TRBJ1-2; no definite D call. Per germline, CDR1 MNHNS and CDR2 SASEGT. With 0 bases removed from V and 0 bases from J, the gap between germline ends came to 8 bases. This CDR3 is 15 amino acids long.

This clonotype appeared a few times. The chain employs TRBV2 and TRBJ1-5, with TRBD1 matching 8 bases. CDR1 SNHLY and CDR2 FYNNEI come from the germline V gene. V lost 8 bases, J lost 7 bases, and 7 bases stayed unmatched. The CDR3 consists of 13 residues. The CDR3 DNA sequence: TGTGCCAGCTCAGGGGGCGTTGACCAGCCCCAGCATTTT. Translating it yields CASSGGVDQPQHF.